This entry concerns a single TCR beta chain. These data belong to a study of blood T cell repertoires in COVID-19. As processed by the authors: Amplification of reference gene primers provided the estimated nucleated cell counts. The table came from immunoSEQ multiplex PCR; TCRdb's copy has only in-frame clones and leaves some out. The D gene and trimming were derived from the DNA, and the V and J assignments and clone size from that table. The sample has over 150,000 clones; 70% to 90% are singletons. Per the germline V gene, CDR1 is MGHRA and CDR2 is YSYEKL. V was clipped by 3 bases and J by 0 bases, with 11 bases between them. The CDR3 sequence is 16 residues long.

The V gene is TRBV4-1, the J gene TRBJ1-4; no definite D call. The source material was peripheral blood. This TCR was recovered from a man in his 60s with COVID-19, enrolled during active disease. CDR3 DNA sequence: TGCGCCAGCAGCCACCTCCCGCCTACAACTAATGAAAAACTGTTTTTT. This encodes CASSHLPPTTNEKLFF.